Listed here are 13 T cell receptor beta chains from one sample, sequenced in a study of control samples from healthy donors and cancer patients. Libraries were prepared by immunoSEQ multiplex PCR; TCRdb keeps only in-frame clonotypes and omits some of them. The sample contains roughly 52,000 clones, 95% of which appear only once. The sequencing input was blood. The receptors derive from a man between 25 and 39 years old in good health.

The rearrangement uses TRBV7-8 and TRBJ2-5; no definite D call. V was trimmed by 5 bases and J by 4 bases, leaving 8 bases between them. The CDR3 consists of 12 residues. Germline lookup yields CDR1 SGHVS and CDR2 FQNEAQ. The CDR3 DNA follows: TGTGCCAGCAGCCTCACAGCAGAGACCCAGTACTTC. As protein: CASSLTAETQYF.

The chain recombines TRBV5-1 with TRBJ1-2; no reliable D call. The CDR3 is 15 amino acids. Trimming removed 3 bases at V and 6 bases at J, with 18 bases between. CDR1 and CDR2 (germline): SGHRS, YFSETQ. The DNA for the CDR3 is TGCGCCAGCAGCTCGGAGCTGACCCCGAGGAATGGCTACACCTTC. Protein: CASSSELTPRNGYTF.

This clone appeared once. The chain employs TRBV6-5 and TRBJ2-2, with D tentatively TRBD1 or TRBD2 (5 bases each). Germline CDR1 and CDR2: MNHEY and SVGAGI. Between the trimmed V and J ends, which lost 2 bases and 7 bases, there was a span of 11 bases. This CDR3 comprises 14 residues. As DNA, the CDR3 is TGTGCCAGCAGTTACGGGGGAGAAGGCGGGGAGCTGTTTTTT. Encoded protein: CASSYGGEGGELFF.

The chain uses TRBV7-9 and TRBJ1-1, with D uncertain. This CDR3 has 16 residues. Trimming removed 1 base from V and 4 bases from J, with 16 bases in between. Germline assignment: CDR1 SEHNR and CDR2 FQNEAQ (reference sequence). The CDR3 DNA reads TGTGCCAGCAGCTTAGGCGTGACAAGAAGCACCACTGAAGCTTTCTTT. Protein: CASSLGVTRSTTEAFF. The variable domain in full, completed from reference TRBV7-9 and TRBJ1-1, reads DTGVSQNPRHKITKRGQNVTFRCDPISEHNRLYWYRQTLGQGPEFLTYFQNEAQLEKSRLLSDRFSAERPKGSFSTLEIQRTEQGDSAMYLCASSLGVTRSTTEAFFGQGTRLTVV.

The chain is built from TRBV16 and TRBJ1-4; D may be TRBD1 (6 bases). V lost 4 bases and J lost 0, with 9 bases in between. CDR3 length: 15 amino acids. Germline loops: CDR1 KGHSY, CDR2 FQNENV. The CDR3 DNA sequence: TGTGCCAGCAGCCCCCGGGGGCCAACTAATGAAAAACTGTTTTTT. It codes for CASSPRGPTNEKLFF.

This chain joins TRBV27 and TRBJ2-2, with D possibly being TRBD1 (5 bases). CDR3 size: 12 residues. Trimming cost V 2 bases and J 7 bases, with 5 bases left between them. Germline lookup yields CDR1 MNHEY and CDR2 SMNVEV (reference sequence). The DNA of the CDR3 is TGTGCCAGCAGTTTAAGGGGCGGGGAGCTGTTTTTT. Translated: CASSLRGGELFF.

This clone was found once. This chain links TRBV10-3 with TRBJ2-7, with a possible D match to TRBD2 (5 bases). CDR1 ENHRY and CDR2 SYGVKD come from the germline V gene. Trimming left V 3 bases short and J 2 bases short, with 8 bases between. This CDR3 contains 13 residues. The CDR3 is CAISDGLPYEQYF. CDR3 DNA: TGTGCCATCAGTGATGGACTCCCCTACGAGCAGTACTTC.

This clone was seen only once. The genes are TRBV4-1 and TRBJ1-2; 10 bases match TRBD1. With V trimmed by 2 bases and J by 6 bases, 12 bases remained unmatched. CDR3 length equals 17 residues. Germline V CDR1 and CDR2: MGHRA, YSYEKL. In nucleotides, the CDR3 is TGCGCCAGCAGCCAACCCGTGCGCGGGACAGGGGAGGATGGCTACACCTTC. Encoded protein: CASSQPVRGTGEDGYTF.

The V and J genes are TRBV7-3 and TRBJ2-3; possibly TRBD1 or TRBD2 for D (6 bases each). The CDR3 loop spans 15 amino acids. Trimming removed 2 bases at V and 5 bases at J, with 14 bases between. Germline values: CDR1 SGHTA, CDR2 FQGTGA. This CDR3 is CASSLWGARGDTQYF. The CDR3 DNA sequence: TGTGCCAGCAGCTTATGGGGGGCGCGGGGAGATACGCAGTATTTT.

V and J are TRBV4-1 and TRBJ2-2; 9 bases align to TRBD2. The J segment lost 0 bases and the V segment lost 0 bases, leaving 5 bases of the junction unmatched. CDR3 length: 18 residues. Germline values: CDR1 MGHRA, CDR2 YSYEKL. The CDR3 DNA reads TGCGCCAGCAGCCAAGATCGGGGCGGGAGGGCGAACACCGGGGAGCTGTTTTTT. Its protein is CASSQDRGGRANTGELFF.

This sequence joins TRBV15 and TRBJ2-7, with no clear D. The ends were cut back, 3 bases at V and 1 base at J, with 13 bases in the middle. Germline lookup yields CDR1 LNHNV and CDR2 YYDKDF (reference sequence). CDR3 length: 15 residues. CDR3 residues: CATSRDPLESYEQYF. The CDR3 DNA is TGTGCCACCAGCAGGGATCCCCTAGAGTCCTACGAGCAGTACTTC.

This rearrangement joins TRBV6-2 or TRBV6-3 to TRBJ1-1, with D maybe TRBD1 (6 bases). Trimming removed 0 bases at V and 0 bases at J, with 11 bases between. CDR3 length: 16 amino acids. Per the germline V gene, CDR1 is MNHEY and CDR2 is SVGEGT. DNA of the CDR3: TGTGCCAGCAGTTACTCACAGGGAGGAATGAACACTGAAGCTTTCTTT. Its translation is CASSYSQGGMNTEAFF.

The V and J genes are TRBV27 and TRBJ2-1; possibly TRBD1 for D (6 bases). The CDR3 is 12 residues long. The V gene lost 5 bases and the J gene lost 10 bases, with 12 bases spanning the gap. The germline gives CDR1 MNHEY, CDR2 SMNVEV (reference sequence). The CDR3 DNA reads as TGTGCCAGCAGTCACGGGACAAACGAGCAGTTCTTC. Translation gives CASSHGTNEQFF.